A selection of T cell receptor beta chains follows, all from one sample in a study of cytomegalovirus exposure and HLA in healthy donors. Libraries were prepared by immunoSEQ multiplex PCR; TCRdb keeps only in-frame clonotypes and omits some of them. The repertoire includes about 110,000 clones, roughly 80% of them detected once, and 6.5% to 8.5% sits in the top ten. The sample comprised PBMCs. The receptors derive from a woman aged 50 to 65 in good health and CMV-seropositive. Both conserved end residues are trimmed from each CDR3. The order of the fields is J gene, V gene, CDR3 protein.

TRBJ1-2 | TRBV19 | ASTLRGQGSGYT
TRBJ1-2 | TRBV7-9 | ASSLRGGNYGYT
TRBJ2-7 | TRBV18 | ASSPQQVEQY
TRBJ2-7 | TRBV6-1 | ASSEQGGYYEQY
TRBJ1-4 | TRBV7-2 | ASSPGQPATNEKLF
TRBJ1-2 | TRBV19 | ASSTRDRSNGYT
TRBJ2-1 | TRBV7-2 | ASSLKAGGPVEQF
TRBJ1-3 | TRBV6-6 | ASSYSSPGSGNTIY
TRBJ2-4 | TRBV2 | ASRPGLAGARGDSQY
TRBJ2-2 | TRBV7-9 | ASSLTGTGDTGELF
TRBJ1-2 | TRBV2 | ASRDLDSGYT
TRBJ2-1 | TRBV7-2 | ASSPELVNEQF
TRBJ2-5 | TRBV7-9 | SSSLSARLETQY
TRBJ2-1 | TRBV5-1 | ASSGTSESSYNEQF
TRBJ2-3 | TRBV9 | ASSVSGTSGDTQY
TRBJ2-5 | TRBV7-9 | ASSFPSGALETQY
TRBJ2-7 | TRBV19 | ASSWTSETYYEQY
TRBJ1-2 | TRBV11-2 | ASSPGQGYNGYT